The clone carrying this TCR beta chain was counted only a few times. Its antigen is unknown. This entry comes from a study of T cell repertoires in cytomegalovirus infection. Study at large: HLA-B-restricted CMV epitopes that are well studied, plus recently identified HLA-C-restricted ones, were used by the study. Indications of both CMV infection and matching HLA type were provided by public TCR beta signatures.

TCRdb recomputed calls from the reads with MiXCR, one row per CDR3 protein. The repertoire includes 650,000 to 900,000 distinct CDR3 sequences, almost 30% of them detected once, and 13% sits in the top ten. There are 15 residues in the CDR3. Germline CDR1 is SGHVS and CDR2 is FNYEAQ. Deletions cut 1 base from V and 1 base from J, with 10 bases between. Broader study findings: Ex vivo responses were dominated by HLA-C-restricted CMV-specific TCR beta clonotypes. Identification of carriers of CMV plus the relevant HLA was achieved through cumulative public TCR beta family frequency.

The chain links TRBV7-6 to TRBJ2-5; TRBD1 or TRBD2 may be the D gene (5 bases each). The specimen comprised cultured CD8+ T cells from PBMCs, sampled from culture after CMV antigen stimulation. This TCR derives from a human donor in good health (CMV status not recorded). Some clones in this sample may be carry-over from other donors' samples. The CDR3 reads CASSLGGRAQETQYF. The CDR3 DNA is TGTGCCAGCAGCTTAGGGGGACGGGCCCAAGAGACCCAGTACTTC.